This is a list of T cell receptor beta chains from one sample in a study of spatial heterogeneity in lung cancer. Via MiXCR, TCRdb re-called the 5' RACE reads, giving one row per CDR3 protein. Of 20,000 to 25,000 distinct CDR3 sequences in the sample, 4.6% were seen once. The specimen comprised PBMCs, sampled at surgery. These receptors were taken from a male donor with early-stage non-small cell lung cancer. Both conserved end residues are part of each CDR3. The order of the fields is D gene, J gene, V gene, clone size, CDR3 DNA, CDR3 protein. D genes are given only for firm matches. Not every row has a clone size; where given, it reads once, few, many or a size class.

D gene: -; J gene: TRBJ2-2; V gene: TRBV20-1; clone size: many; CDR3 DNA: TGCAGTGCTAGAAGGCAGACAATCACCGGGGAGCTGTTTTTT; CDR3 protein: CSARRQTITGELFF
D gene: TRBD1; J gene: TRBJ1-1; V gene: TRBV12-3/TRBV12-4; clone size: many; CDR3 DNA: TGTGCCAGCAGCTTCGCCGGGACAGGGGAGAACACTGAAGCTTTCTTT; CDR3 protein: CASSFAGTGENTEAFF
D gene: TRBD1; J gene: TRBJ2-2; V gene: TRBV12-3/TRBV12-4; clone size: many; CDR3 DNA: TGTGCCAGCAGGAAGGGGGCGGGGGAGCTGTTTTTT; CDR3 protein: CASRKGAGELFF
D gene: -; J gene: TRBJ2-7; V gene: TRBV5-4; clone size: many; CDR3 DNA: TGTGCCAGCAGCTCCGTTGGTCGCGGTGACGAGCAGTACTTC; CDR3 protein: CASSSVGRGDEQYF
D gene: -; J gene: TRBJ1-2; V gene: TRBV20-1; clone size: -; CDR3 DNA: TGCAGTGCCCCGACCGATAACTATGGCTACACCTTC; CDR3 protein: CSAPTDNYGYTF
D gene: TRBD1; J gene: TRBJ1-2; V gene: TRBV29-1; clone size: many; CDR3 DNA: TGCAGCGTTGAAAGTGCCCGGGAGGGGGCAGAAGGCTACACCTTC; CDR3 protein: CSVESAREGAEGYTF
D gene: TRBD1; J gene: TRBJ1-6; V gene: TRBV27; clone size: many; CDR3 DNA: TGTGCCAGCGGCTTGACAGGGGGCGCGATTAATTCACCCCTCCACTTT; CDR3 protein: CASGLTGGAINSPLHF
D gene: -; J gene: TRBJ2-2; V gene: TRBV27; clone size: many; CDR3 DNA: TGTGCCAGCAGCCTGACACTGGGAACCGGGGAGCTGTTTTTT; CDR3 protein: CASSLTLGTGELFF
D gene: -; J gene: TRBJ2-5; V gene: TRBV27; clone size: few; CDR3 DNA: TGTGCCAGCAGTTTAGGGTGGGGACCAGAAGAGACCCAGTACTTC; CDR3 protein: CASSLGWGPEETQYF
D gene: -; J gene: TRBJ1-2; V gene: TRBV28; clone size: many; CDR3 DNA: TGTGCCAGCAGCCCCCTCCCAGGACAGACTGGCTATGGCTACACCTTC; CDR3 protein: CASSPLPGQTGYGYTF
D gene: -; J gene: TRBJ2-1; V gene: TRBV7-8; clone size: medium-sized; CDR3 DNA: TGTGCCAGCAGCTCCCTAGCGAATGAGCAGTTCTTC; CDR3 protein: CASSSLANEQFF
D gene: -; J gene: TRBJ1-6; V gene: TRBV6-5; clone size: many; CDR3 DNA: TGTGCCAGCAGTTACGGGGGACAAAATTCACCCCTCCACTTT; CDR3 protein: CASSYGGQNSPLHF
D gene: -; J gene: TRBJ2-2; V gene: TRBV7-9; clone size: many; CDR3 DNA: TGTGCCAGCAGCCATGGCGGGGGCAAGGACACCGGGGAGCTGTTTTTT; CDR3 protein: CASSHGGGKDTGELFF
D gene: -; J gene: TRBJ2-5; V gene: TRBV28; clone size: -; CDR3 DNA: TGTGCCAGCCGATCTTCGACGGAGACCCAGTACTTC; CDR3 protein: CASRSSTETQYF
D gene: TRBD1; J gene: TRBJ2-7; V gene: TRBV7-9; clone size: medium-sized; CDR3 DNA: TGTGCCAGCAGCTCCGACAGGGCCAGTGTCTACGAGCAGTACTTC; CDR3 protein: CASSSDRASVYEQYF
D gene: -; J gene: TRBJ2-2; V gene: TRBV6-1; clone size: few; CDR3 DNA: TGTGCCAGCAAGAGGGGCTACACCGGGGAGCTGTTTTTT; CDR3 protein: CASKRGYTGELFF
D gene: -; J gene: TRBJ2-7; V gene: TRBV7-8; clone size: many; CDR3 DNA: TGTGCCAGCAGCCCCGGGCCCTCCTACGAGCAGTACTTC; CDR3 protein: CASSPGPSYEQYF
D gene: -; J gene: TRBJ2-5; V gene: TRBV18; clone size: many; CDR3 DNA: TGTGCCAGCTCACCGACAGTCCAAGAGACCCAGTACTTC; CDR3 protein: CASSPTVQETQYF
D gene: TRBD1; J gene: TRBJ2-7; V gene: TRBV6-2/TRBV6-3; clone size: -; CDR3 DNA: TGTGCCAGCAGTTACGCCCCGGGACAGGGTTCCTACGAGCAGTACTTC; CDR3 protein: CASSYAPGQGSYEQYF
D gene: -; J gene: TRBJ1-3; V gene: TRBV3-1; clone size: many; CDR3 DNA: TGTGCCAGCAGCCAACCCGGGGGCGGCGACACCATATATTTT; CDR3 protein: CASSQPGGGDTIYF
D gene: -; J gene: TRBJ2-7; V gene: TRBV20-1; clone size: many; CDR3 DNA: TGCAGTGCTAGAGATTTAGGGGAAACCTTCTACGAGCAGTACTTC; CDR3 protein: CSARDLGETFYEQYF
D gene: -; J gene: TRBJ1-4; V gene: TRBV4-2; clone size: many; CDR3 DNA: TGTGCCAGCAGCCAAGACAGGAACAATGAAAAACTGTTTTTT; CDR3 protein: CASSQDRNNEKLFF
D gene: -; J gene: TRBJ1-1; V gene: TRBV3-1; clone size: many; CDR3 DNA: TGTGCCAGCAGCCCCAATCCGGACACGGGGGACACTGAAGCTTTCTTT; CDR3 protein: CASSPNPDTGDTEAFF
D gene: TRBD2; J gene: TRBJ2-2; V gene: TRBV20-1; clone size: -; CDR3 DNA: TGCAGTGCTCCCCGGAGGAGCGGGAGTTTAACCGGGGAGCTGTTTTTT; CDR3 protein: CSAPRRSGSLTGELFF
D gene: -; J gene: TRBJ2-3; V gene: TRBV2; clone size: many; CDR3 DNA: TGTGCCAGCAGTGATCTTCCAGATACGCAGTATTTT; CDR3 protein: CASSDLPDTQYF
D gene: -; J gene: TRBJ1-1; V gene: TRBV5-1; clone size: many; CDR3 DNA: TGCGCCAGCAGCTATAAGGAGAACACTGAAGCTTTCTTT; CDR3 protein: CASSYKENTEAFF
D gene: -; J gene: TRBJ2-1; V gene: TRBV27; clone size: -; CDR3 DNA: TGTGCCAGCAGTTTCCCCCCCGGGGACTTGGGTGAAAATGAGCAGTTCTTC; CDR3 protein: CASSFPPGDLGENEQFF
D gene: -; J gene: TRBJ1-1; V gene: TRBV12-3/TRBV12-4; clone size: many; CDR3 DNA: TGTGCCAGCAGTTTGTCCCAGATCGAGACTGAAGCTTTCTTT; CDR3 protein: CASSLSQIETEAFF
D gene: -; J gene: TRBJ1-6; V gene: TRBV7-9; clone size: many; CDR3 DNA: TGTGCCAGCAGCCAGGGACGGACTAATTCACCCCTCCACTTT; CDR3 protein: CASSQGRTNSPLHF
D gene: -; J gene: TRBJ2-5; V gene: TRBV18; clone size: many; CDR3 DNA: TGTGCCAGCTCACCTCGGGACTTCTCAGAGACCCAGTACTTC; CDR3 protein: CASSPRDFSETQYF
D gene: -; J gene: TRBJ1-1; V gene: TRBV5-8; clone size: -; CDR3 DNA: TGTGCCAGCAGCCGGGGACGGACGACGAACACTGAAGCTTTCTTT; CDR3 protein: CASSRGRTTNTEAFF